Listed below are T cell receptor beta chains from one sample, sequenced in a study of blood T cell repertoires in COVID-19. Profiling relied on immunoSEQ multiplex PCR, and the TCRdb table lists in-frame clones only, not all of them. The sample lists fewer than 350,000 clones; more than 85% were seen once. Sequencing was carried out using peripheral blood. The receptor set was obtained from a man aged 40-49 years with acute or convalescent COVID-19. The CDR3 runs from the conserved cysteine through the conserved F or W. A D gene is named only where the DNA matches it firmly. Where a row states a size, it is once, few, many or the class of an expanded clone; other rows omit it.

V: TRBV5-1; size: .; J: TRBJ2-7; D: .; length: 12; CDR3: CASSSSRYEQYF; DNA: TGCGCCAGCAGCTCATCTAGGTACGAGCAGTACTTC
V: TRBV2; size: .; J: TRBJ1-2; D: .; length: 15; CDR3: CASSPRPAGEYGYTF; DNA: TGTGCCAGCAGTCCACGACCGGCGGGAGAATATGGCTACACCTTC
V: TRBV5-1; size: .; J: TRBJ2-6; D: .; length: 15; CDR3: CASSLAGGGANVLTF; DNA: TGCGCCAGCAGCTTGGCCGGGGGTGGGGCCAACGTCCTGACTTTC
V: TRBV4-2; size: .; J: TRBJ2-7; D: TRBD2; length: 14; CDR3: CASSHRGDHYEQYF; DNA: TGTGCCAGCAGTCACCGGGGGGACCACTACGAGCAGTACTTC
V: TRBV21-1; size: .; J: TRBJ1-5; D: .; length: 16; CDR3: CASIIKSLGGNQPQHF; DNA: TGTGCCAGCATCATCAAATCCCTGGGGGGGAATCAGCCCCAGCATTTT
V: TRBV19; size: few; J: TRBJ1-3; D: .; length: 15; CDR3: CAKLRGGRRRGTIYF; DNA: TGTGCCAAACTTCGGGGCGGCAGACGGCGGGGCACCATATATTTT
V: TRBV6-6; size: once; J: TRBJ1-5; D: .; length: 13; CDR3: CASSFWGDQPQHF; DNA: TGTGCCAGCAGCTTTTGGGGAGATCAGCCCCAGCATTTT
V: TRBV3-1/TRBV3-2; size: .; J: TRBJ2-1; D: TRBD2; length: 14; CDR3: CASSQGPSGGEQFF; DNA: TGTGCCAGCAGCCAAGGGCCTAGCGGGGGGGAGCAGTTCTTC
V: TRBV6-5; size: .; J: TRBJ2-3; D: TRBD2; length: 14; CDR3: CASSSGGAVDTQYF; DNA: TGTGCCAGCAGTAGCGGGGGGGCCGTAGATACGCAGTATTTT
V: TRBV10-3; size: .; J: TRBJ1-2; D: .; length: 13; CDR3: CATTGSPRDGYTF; DNA: TGTGCCACTACAGGGTCCCCTCGGGATGGCTACACCTTC
V: TRBV11-2; size: .; J: TRBJ1-4; D: TRBD1; length: 14; CDR3: CASSLGTGNEKLFF; DNA: TGTGCCAGCAGCTTAGGGACAGGGAATGAAAAACTGTTTTTT
V: TRBV12-5; size: .; J: TRBJ2-1; D: .; length: 14; CDR3: CASGPGGAFNEQFF; DNA: TGTGCTAGTGGTCCCGGAGGGGCGTTTAATGAGCAGTTCTTC
V: TRBV6-5; size: few; J: TRBJ1-5; D: .; length: 15; CDR3: CASSSGRGPNQPQHF; DNA: TGTGCCAGCAGTTCCGGCAGGGGTCCCAATCAGCCCCAGCATTTT
V: TRBV9; size: .; J: TRBJ1-1; D: TRBD1; length: 15; CDR3: CASSAGTAMNTEAFF; DNA: TGTGCCAGCAGCGCAGGGACAGCTATGAACACTGAAGCTTTCTTT
V: TRBV11-3; size: .; J: TRBJ2-7; D: .; length: 13; CDR3: CASSPGTYYEQYF; DNA: TGTGCCAGCAGCCCAGGGACATACTACGAGCAGTACTTC
V: TRBV11-2; size: once; J: TRBJ1-4; D: .; length: 17; CDR3: CASSLIHIGPTNEKLFF; DNA: TGTGCCAGCAGCTTAATCCATATTGGGCCAACTAATGAAAAACTGTTTTTT
V: TRBV5-3; size: .; J: TRBJ1-5; D: TRBD1; length: 18; CDR3: CARSFSGTEFFSNQPQHF; DNA: TGTGCCAGAAGCTTTTCCGGGACAGAGTTTTTTAGCAATCAGCCCCAGCATTTT
V: TRBV6-1; size: .; J: TRBJ2-2; D: .; length: 17; CDR3: CASREDRTALNTGELFF; DNA: TGTGCCAGCAGAGAAGACAGGACGGCACTGAACACCGGGGAGCTGTTTTTT
V: TRBV11-2; size: .; J: TRBJ2-1; D: .; length: 15; CDR3: CASSPGQSSYNEQFF; DNA: TGTGCCAGCAGCCCGGGACAATCTTCCTACAATGAGCAGTTCTTC
V: TRBV7-8; size: .; J: TRBJ1-6; D: .; length: 13; CDR3: CASSPLPNSPLHF; DNA: TGTGCCAGCAGCCCTCTACCTAATTCACCCCTCCACTTT
V: TRBV15; size: .; J: TRBJ1-2; D: .; length: 14; CDR3: CATSTIDSNYGYTF; DNA: TGTGCCACCAGCACAATAGATTCAAACTATGGCTACACCTTC
V: TRBV12-5; size: .; J: TRBJ2-3; D: .; length: 15; CDR3: CASGLPWGPADTQYF; DNA: TGTGCTAGTGGTTTGCCCTGGGGCCCGGCGGATACGCAGTATTTT
V: TRBV21-1; size: .; J: TRBJ1-2; D: .; length: 16; CDR3: CASSKVSRGHRDGYTF; DNA: TGTGCCAGCAGCAAAGTGTCCAGGGGGCATAGGGATGGCTACACCTTC
V: TRBV11-3; size: .; J: TRBJ2-3; D: TRBD2; length: 15; CDR3: CASSLLAGGIDTQYF; DNA: TGTGCCAGCAGCTTACTAGCGGGGGGAATAGATACGCAGTATTTT
V: TRBV29-1; size: few; J: TRBJ2-6; D: .; length: 14; CDR3: CSVGGSSGANVLTF; DNA: TGCAGCGTTGGTGGCAGCTCTGGGGCCAACGTCCTGACTTTC
V: TRBV6-5; size: .; J: TRBJ2-7; D: .; length: 14; CDR3: CASSPRTDFYEQYF; DNA: TGTGCCAGCAGTCCAAGGACAGATTTTTACGAGCAGTACTTC
V: TRBV27; size: .; J: TRBJ1-2; D: .; length: 23; CDR3: CASHHPGDSTMATPRGLNYGYTF; DNA: TGTGCCAGCCACCACCCCGGGGACTCAACTATGGCTACACCCCGGGGACTCAACTATGGCTACACCTTC
V: TRBV18; size: .; J: TRBJ2-3; D: .; length: 14; CDR3: CASSPSQGTDTQYF; DNA: TGTGCCAGCTCACCTTCGCAGGGGACAGATACGCAGTATTTT
V: TRBV18; size: few; J: TRBJ1-2; D: TRBD1; length: 16; CDR3: CASSLPPGQGAEGYTF; DNA: TGTGCCAGCTCACTACCCCCGGGACAGGGGGCCGAGGGCTACACCTTC
V: TRBV5-1; size: once; J: TRBJ2-1; D: TRBD1; length: 14; CDR3: CASSSLTGGNEQFF; DNA: TGCGCCAGCAGCTCCTTAACAGGGGGCAATGAGCAGTTCTTC
V: TRBV11-2; size: .; J: TRBJ2-2; D: .; length: 14; CDR3: CASSFGLSTGELFF; DNA: TGTGCCAGCAGCTTCGGGTTGAGCACCGGGGAGCTGTTTTTT
V: TRBV11-3; size: .; J: TRBJ2-3; D: .; length: 16; CDR3: CASSLGISANTDTQYF; DNA: TGTGCCAGCAGCTTAGGTATTAGCGCGAACACAGATACGCAGTATTTT
V: TRBV9; size: .; J: TRBJ2-1; D: TRBD2; length: 16; CDR3: CASSGTGAGGMNEQFF; DNA: TGTGCCAGCAGCGGAACAGGAGCGGGGGGGATGAATGAGCAGTTCTTC
V: TRBV27; size: .; J: TRBJ2-7; D: TRBD1; length: 18; CDR3: CASVSRGAGGLYPYEQYF; DNA: TGTGCCAGCGTAAGCCGAGGGGCAGGGGGCCTTTACCCCTACGAGCAGTACTTC
V: TRBV5-1; size: .; J: TRBJ1-3; D: .; length: 13; CDR3: CASSLGGGNTIYF; DNA: TGCGCCAGCAGCTTGGGAGGGGGTAACACCATATATTTT
V: TRBV7-9; size: .; J: TRBJ1-4; D: .; length: 13; CDR3: CASSLAGGEKLFF; DNA: TGTGCCAGCAGCTTAGCGGGGGGGGAAAAACTGTTTTTT
V: TRBV6-1; size: .; J: TRBJ1-2; D: TRBD1; length: 13; CDR3: CASSEVDRFGYTF; DNA: TGTGCCAGCAGTGAAGTGGACAGGTTTGGCTACACCTTC
V: TRBV6-1; size: .; J: TRBJ1-5; D: .; length: 15; CDR3: CASSDPWQLNQPQHF; DNA: TGTGCCAGCAGTGATCCGTGGCAGTTAAATCAGCCCCAGCATTTT
V: TRBV10-3; size: .; J: TRBJ1-1; D: .; length: 16; CDR3: CAISERVLAANTEAFF; DNA: TGTGCCATCAGTGAAAGAGTCCTTGCGGCAAACACTGAAGCTTTCTTT
V: TRBV24-1; size: .; J: TRBJ1-2; D: .; length: 12; CDR3: CATSDSNYGYTF; DNA: TGTGCCACCAGTGACAGTAACTATGGCTACACCTTC
V: TRBV27; size: .; J: TRBJ1-4; D: .; length: 15; CDR3: CASSFTRATNEKLFF; DNA: TGTGCCAGCAGTTTTACTCGCGCAACTAATGAAAAACTGTTTTTT
V: TRBV3-1/TRBV3-2; size: .; J: TRBJ2-2; D: .; length: 17; CDR3: CASSQVGEAVYTGELFF; DNA: TGTGCCAGCAGCCAAGTAGGCGAGGCAGTTTACACCGGGGAGCTGTTTTTT
V: TRBV5-6; size: .; J: TRBJ2-3; D: TRBD2; length: 14; CDR3: CASSLGTSKDTQYF; DNA: TGTGCCAGCAGCCTAGGGACTAGCAAAGATACGCAGTATTTT
V: TRBV19; size: few; J: TRBJ1-2; D: .; length: 16; CDR3: CASRVSGRSLNYGYTF; DNA: TGTGCCAGTAGGGTTTCTGGTCGGAGTTTGAACTATGGCTACACCTTC
V: TRBV13; size: .; J: TRBJ2-1; D: TRBD2; length: 14; CDR3: CASSPGTSGNEQFF; DNA: TGTGCCAGCAGCCCCGGGACTAGCGGGAATGAGCAGTTCTTC
V: TRBV7-2; size: .; J: TRBJ1-2; D: TRBD1; length: 14; CDR3: CASSTDRDDYGYTF; DNA: TGTGCCAGCAGCACCGACAGGGACGACTATGGCTACACCTTC
V: TRBV5-1; size: .; J: TRBJ1-4; D: .; length: 15; CDR3: CASSWNLQTGEKLFF; DNA: TGCGCCAGCAGCTGGAATCTTCAAACAGGGGAAAAACTGTTTTTT
V: TRBV30; size: .; J: TRBJ1-2; D: .; length: 13; CDR3: CAWSVRDIGGYTF; DNA: TGTGCCTGGAGTGTACGGGATATAGGAGGCTACACCTTC
V: TRBV5-1; size: once; J: TRBJ1-4; D: TRBD1; length: 14; CDR3: CASSPGTANEKLFF; DNA: TGCGCCAGCAGCCCCGGGACAGCTAATGAAAAACTGTTTTTT
V: TRBV2; size: .; J: TRBJ2-3; D: .; length: 13; CDR3: CASADGDTDTQYF; DNA: TGTGCCAGCGCCGACGGAGACACAGATACGCAGTATTTT
V: TRBV4-2; size: .; J: TRBJ1-1; D: .; length: 14; CDR3: CASSPQNLNTEAFF; DNA: TGTGCCAGCAGCCCACAGAACCTGAACACTGAAGCTTTCTTT
V: TRBV5-1; size: .; J: TRBJ2-3; D: .; length: 13; CDR3: CASSLGAEDTQYF; DNA: TGCGCCAGCAGCCTAGGAGCTGAAGATACGCAGTATTTT